The following is a T cell receptor beta chain sequence with its context. What it binds is unknown. V trimming: 6 bases; J trimming: 0 bases; junction bases outside the gene matches: 13. Germline loops: CDR1 SNHLY, CDR2 FYNNEI. This CDR3 comprises 18 residues. Indicated time point: sample taken at primary tumor resection. MiXCR, applied by TCRdb to the 5' RACE reads, yields one record per CDR3 protein. The data contain 35,000 to 55,000 distinct CDR3 sequences, roughly 15% of them singletons. This entry is derived from a study of spatial heterogeneity in lung cancer. Points from the study as a whole: At resection, ubiquitous expanded tumor TCRs appeared in blood more than at follow-up.

The receptor was isolated from a male donor with early-stage non-small cell lung cancer. The chain couples TRBV2 to TRBJ1-3; 8 bases agree with TRBD1. This specimen was PBMCs, taken at surgery. CDR3 sequence: CASRRDRSITSSGNTIYF. DNA of the CDR3: TGTGCCAGCAGGAGGGACAGGTCCATTACAAGCTCTGGAAACACCATATATTTT.